A selection of T cell receptor beta chains follows, all from one sample in a study of vaccination and CD4 T cells after COVID-19. These TCRs' antigens remain unknown. One entry per CDR3 protein, called by TCRdb with MiXCR from the PCR reads. The table includes about 4,400 distinct CDR3 sequences, over 20% detected once. Sequenced sample: CD4+ T cells from blood, cultured in vitro. The receptors shown here come from a human donor who had recovered from COVID-19. Each CDR3 is given with its conserved first and last residue. A D gene is named only where the DNA matches it firmly. Size is omitted from some rows. Given values are once, few, many or a class for expanded clones.

V gene	J gene	clone size	D gene	CDR3 DNA	CDR3 protein
TRBV19	TRBJ2-3	few	TRBD1	TGTGCCAGTAGAGACCTACAGGGGAATACGCAGTATTTT	CASRDLQGNTQYF
TRBV6-1	TRBJ1-1	medium-sized	.	TGTGCCAGCAGTGATGGAACGTACACTGAAGCTTTCTTT	CASSDGTYTEAFF
TRBV6-1	TRBJ1-1	.	TRBD1	TGTGCCAGCAGTGGACAATGGACAGGGGACACTGAAGCTTTCTTT	CASSGQWTGDTEAFF
TRBV2	TRBJ1-3	.	.	TGTGCCAGCAGTGCGAACCCAGGGACCGCCCTGGGAAACACCATATATTTT	CASSANPGTALGNTIYF
TRBV20-1	TRBJ1-2	.	.	TGCAGTGCTAGACAGGGAAGCGGCTACACCTTC	CSARQGSGYTF
TRBV6-1	TRBJ2-7	medium-sized	TRBD1	TGTGCCAGCAGGCAACCGGGACAGGGGTCCTACGAGCAGTACTTC	CASRQPGQGSYEQYF
TRBV20-1	TRBJ2-5	few	.	TGCAGTGCCGCCGAGTGGCAGCAAGAGACCCAGTACTTC	CSAAEWQQETQYF
TRBV7-9	TRBJ2-2	few	.	TGTGCCAGCAGTTCCGACGGACACACCGGGGAGCTGTTTTTT	CASSSDGHTGELFF
TRBV5-6	TRBJ1-6	.	TRBD1	TGTGCCAGCAGCTTGGGGACAGGGTCGCATTCACCCCTCCACTTT	CASSLGTGSHSPLHF
TRBV30	TRBJ1-1	.	.	TGTGCCTGGGCGGACATTCCGAACACTGAAGCTTTCTTT	CAWADIPNTEAFF
TRBV4-1	TRBJ2-4	few	.	TGCGCCAGCAGCCAAGGTGGGGGGCCCCCGGGGGGCATTCAGTACTTC	CASSQGGGPPGGIQYF
TRBV20-1	TRBJ2-4	.	TRBD1	TGCAGTGCTAGCCCGTCCTCCGGGACAGGGAGGGACTTC	CSASPSSGTGRDF
TRBV7-2	TRBJ2-3	.	.	TGTGCCAGCAGCTTAGCTCTAGGGGCAGATACGCAGTATTTT	CASSLALGADTQYF
TRBV30	TRBJ1-6	.	TRBD1	TGTGCCTGGGGGGACAGGGGGGATTCACCCCTCCACTTT	CAWGDRGDSPLHF
TRBV20-1	TRBJ2-3	few	TRBD2	TGCAGTGCTAGTCGGGCGACTAGCGGGGGGTCAGATACGCAGTATTTT	CSASRATSGGSDTQYF
TRBV7-8	TRBJ1-2	medium-sized	.	TGTGCCAGCAGCTTAAGCCTGAGCAGGGGTATCTATGGCTACACCTTC	CASSLSLSRGIYGYTF
TRBV20-1	TRBJ2-7	.	TRBD1	TGCAGTGCTGCCAGGGGGCTCTCCTACGAGCAGTACTTC	CSAARGLSYEQYF
TRBV30	TRBJ1-6	medium-sized	.	TGTGCCTGGAGTGGGGACCCGAGGTATAATTCACCCCTCCACTTT	CAWSGDPRYNSPLHF
TRBV5-1	TRBJ2-6	.	.	TGCGCCAGCAGCTTGGGGGGGAGCTCTGGGGCCAACGTCCTGACTTTC	CASSLGGSSGANVLTF
TRBV5-4	TRBJ2-5	.	TRBD2	TGTGCCAGCAGCTCTCTTAGCGGGGGCGCAGGGGAGACCCAGTACTTC	CASSSLSGGAGETQYF
TRBV30	TRBJ1-2	.	TRBD1	TGTGCCTGGAGTGTAGGGACAGGGCGGTATGGCTACACCTTC	CAWSVGTGRYGYTF
TRBV20-1	TRBJ1-2	few	.	TGCAGTGCCCCGGCCACAGGCTCTCCCTATGGCTACACCTTC	CSAPATGSPYGYTF
TRBV27	TRBJ1-2	.	TRBD1	TGTGCCAGCAGACCAGCGACAGGGAGCTATGGCTACACCTTC	CASRPATGSYGYTF
TRBV7-3	TRBJ1-2	few	.	TGTGCCAGCAGCTTAGGGCAGGGCCATGGCTACACCTTC	CASSLGQGHGYTF
TRBV12-1	TRBJ2-3	.	.	TGTGCCAGCAGCTCCGGGACTAGCGGCCAATACACAGATACGCAGTATTTT	CASSSGTSGQYTDTQYF
TRBV30	TRBJ1-1	.	.	TGTGCCTGGAGTGTAACCCTAGGGATACCTGAAGCTTTCTTT	CAWSVTLGIPEAFF
TRBV18	TRBJ1-6	few	.	TGTGCCAGCTCACCAGACAGTTCACCCCTCCACTTT	CASSPDSSPLHF
TRBV20-1	TRBJ2-7	.	TRBD2	TGCAGTGCACACCTGCGCGGGAGCGCCCACCTCTACGAGCAGTACTTC	CSAHLRGSAHLYEQYF
TRBV2	TRBJ2-1	.	.	TGTGCCAGCACTTCGAGGCCCAGGATGGGCAATGAGCAGTTCTTC	CASTSRPRMGNEQFF
TRBV5-1	TRBJ2-7	few	.	TGCGCCAGCAGCCCCCGGGACAACGGGGACGAGCAGTACTTC	CASSPRDNGDEQYF
TRBV11-3	TRBJ1-1	large	.	TGTGCCAGCAGCTTAAACCCCACTGAAGCTTTCTTT	CASSLNPTEAFF
TRBV20-1	TRBJ1-5	few	TRBD1	TGCAGTGCTAGAAGGGGACAGGGACAGCCCCAGCATTTT	CSARRGQGQPQHF
TRBV5-1	TRBJ1-6	few	TRBD1	TGCGCCAGCAGCCCCTTCAAGGGACAGGGGAATTCACCCCTCCACTTT	CASSPFKGQGNSPLHF
TRBV27	TRBJ1-4	.	.	TGTGCCAGCAGTTTCCCTAATGAAAAACTGTTTTTT	CASSFPNEKLFF
TRBV5-4	TRBJ1-2	few	.	TGTGCCAGCAGCTCTCCTCAGGGGCGCGGCTATGGCTACACCTTC	CASSSPQGRGYGYTF
TRBV20-1	TRBJ2-2	.	TRBD2	TGCAGTGCGCAACATCGGGGGGGCGTCGGCGGGGAGCTGGTTTTT	CSAQHRGGVGGELVF
TRBV12-5	TRBJ2-5	few	.	TGTGCTAGTGGCAGGGCCTGGCAGACCCAGTACTTC	CASGRAWQTQYF
TRBV19	TRBJ2-5	few	TRBD2	TGTGCCAGTAGTATACCTGGAGAGCGGGGGGGAAGAGAGACCCAGTACTTC	CASSIPGERGGRETQYF
TRBV19	TRBJ1-2	large	TRBD1	TGTGCCACCTCGGACAGGGGGCTTTCTAACTATGGCTACACCTTC	CATSDRGLSNYGYTF
TRBV20-1	TRBJ2-3	medium-sized	TRBD2	TGCAGTGCCGGCATTCCCTTAGCGGGGGGCATAGATACGCAGTATTTT	CSAGIPLAGGIDTQYF
TRBV20-1	TRBJ1-4	.	.	TGCAGTGCTAGACCCGGGTCAACTAATGAAAAACTGTTTTTT	CSARPGSTNEKLFF
TRBV9	TRBJ2-2	.	TRBD2	TGTGCCAGCAGCGTGACTAGCGGGGCCGGGGAGCTGTTTTTT	CASSVTSGAGELFF
TRBV11-2	TRBJ2-3	.	TRBD2	TGTGCCAGCAGCTTAGATGGGGTCAGGGAGGGGCTAGATACGCAGTATTTT	CASSLDGVREGLDTQYF
TRBV6-4	TRBJ1-6	few	TRBD1	TGTGCCAGCAGGGACAGGGAGAATTCACCCCTCCACTTT	CASRDRENSPLHF
TRBV30	TRBJ1-1	.	.	TGTGCCTGGAGTGAAACAGGGACTGAAGCTTTCTTT	CAWSETGTEAFF
TRBV12-3/TRBV12-4	TRBJ1-6	.	.	TGTGCCAGCAGCCGAGAAAGGGGAGGTTCACCCCTCCACTTT	CASSRERGGSPLHF
TRBV6-5	TRBJ1-6	.	.	TGTGCCAGCAGTTACGACCGTTATCCAGGTTCACCCCTCCACTTT	CASSYDRYPGSPLHF
TRBV12-3/TRBV12-4	TRBJ2-7	.	.	TGTGCCAGCAGTTTAAGCGGTTCCTACGCGCAGTACTTC	CASSLSGSYAQYF
TRBV19	TRBJ1-3	.	.	TGTGCCAGTAGTTCCGAGGGACGAAATGGAAACACCATATATTTT	CASSSEGRNGNTIYF
TRBV20-1	TRBJ2-7	few	.	TGCAGTGCCTACAGGGTTTACGAGCAGTACTTC	CSAYRVYEQYF
TRBV7-3	TRBJ1-1	few	.	TGTGCCAGCAGCGCCGAGGGAGGGAGGAACACTGAAGCTTTCTTT	CASSAEGGRNTEAFF
TRBV5-1	TRBJ1-1	.	TRBD1	TGCGCCAGCAGCGGAACGGGACAGAGGAACACTGAAGCTTTCTTT	CASSGTGQRNTEAFF
TRBV15	TRBJ2-7	.	.	TGTGCCACCAGCCCAGGGGTTACCTACGAGCAGTACTTC	CATSPGVTYEQYF
TRBV19	TRBJ1-5	.	.	TGTGCCGGTAGGGGTCCAAGAGGGAATCAGCCCCAGCATTTT	CAGRGPRGNQPQHF
TRBV10-2	TRBJ1-2	few	.	TGCGCCAGCAGCTCCCCCCCGGGAGAGCACGGCTACACCTTC	CASSSPPGEHGYTF
TRBV7-9	TRBJ2-7	.	TRBD1	TGTGCCAGCAGCTTAGGCGGGACAGGGGCGGCCTACGAGCAGTACTTC	CASSLGGTGAAYEQYF
TRBV20-1	TRBJ1-2	.	.	TGCAGTGCTCCCGGGCAGGGTGCGAGTGGCTACACCTTC	CSAPGQGASGYTF